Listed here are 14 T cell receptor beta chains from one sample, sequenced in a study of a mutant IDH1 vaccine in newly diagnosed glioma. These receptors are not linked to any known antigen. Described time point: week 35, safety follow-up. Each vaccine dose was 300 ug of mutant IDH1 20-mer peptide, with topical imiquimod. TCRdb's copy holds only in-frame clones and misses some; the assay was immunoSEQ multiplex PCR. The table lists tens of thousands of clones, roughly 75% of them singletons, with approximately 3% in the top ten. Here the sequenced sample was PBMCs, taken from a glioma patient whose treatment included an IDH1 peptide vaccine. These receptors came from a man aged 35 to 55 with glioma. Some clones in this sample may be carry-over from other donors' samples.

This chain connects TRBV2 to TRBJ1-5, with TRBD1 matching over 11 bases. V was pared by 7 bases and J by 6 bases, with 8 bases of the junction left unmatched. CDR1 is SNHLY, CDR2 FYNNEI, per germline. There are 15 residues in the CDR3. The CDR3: CASTPGQGVSQPQHF. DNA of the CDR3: TGTGCCAGCACCCCGGGACAGGGGGTTAGTCAGCCCCAGCATTTT.

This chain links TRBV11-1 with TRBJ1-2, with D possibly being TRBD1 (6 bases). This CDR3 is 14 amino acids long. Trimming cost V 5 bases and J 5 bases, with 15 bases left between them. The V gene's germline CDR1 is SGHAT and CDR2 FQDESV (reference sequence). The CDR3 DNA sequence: TGTGCCAGCAGCCTGCGGGGGCATCTGTATGGCTACACCTTC. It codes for CASSLRGHLYGYTF.

CDR3 protein: CASSRTGGPGYEQYF. As DNA, the CDR3 is TGTGCCAGCAGTAGGACAGGGGGCCCAGGCTACGAGCAGTACTTC. The V call is TRBV27, the J call TRBJ2-7; 11 bases match TRBD1. The CDR3 is made up of 15 amino acids. Germline CDR1 and CDR2: MNHEY and SMNVEV (reference sequence). Trimming took 5 bases from V and 3 from J; bases not matched to a gene: 6.

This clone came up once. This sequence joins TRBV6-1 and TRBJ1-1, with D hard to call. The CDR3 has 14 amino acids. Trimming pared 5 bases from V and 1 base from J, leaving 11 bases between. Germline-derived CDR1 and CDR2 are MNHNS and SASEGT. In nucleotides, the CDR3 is TGTGCCAGCAGTCGTGAGGCTTGGAACACTGAAGCTTTCTTT. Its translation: CASSREAWNTEAFF.

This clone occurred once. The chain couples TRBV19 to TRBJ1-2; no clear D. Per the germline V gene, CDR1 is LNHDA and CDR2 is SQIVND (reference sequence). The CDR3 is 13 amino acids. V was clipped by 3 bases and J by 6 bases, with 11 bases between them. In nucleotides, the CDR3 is TGTGCCAGTAGTATTGCCGGACCTAATGGCTACACCTTC. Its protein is CASSIAGPNGYTF.

The CDR3 nucleotides are TGTGCCAGCAGCCCCCTCTTAAGCACCTACGAGCAGTACTTC. This gives the protein CASSPLLSTYEQYF. V usage is TRBV7-2 and J usage is TRBJ2-7; D not resolved. There are 14 residues in the CDR3. The V gene lost 5 bases and the J gene lost 2 bases, with 13 bases spanning the gap. Germline values: CDR1 SGHTA, CDR2 FQGNSA.

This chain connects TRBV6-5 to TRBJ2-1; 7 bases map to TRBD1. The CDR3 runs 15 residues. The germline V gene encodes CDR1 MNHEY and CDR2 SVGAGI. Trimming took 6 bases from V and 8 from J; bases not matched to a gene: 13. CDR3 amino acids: CASSQRTWDRDEQFF. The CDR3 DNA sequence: TGTGCCAGCAGCCAAAGGACCTGGGACAGAGATGAGCAGTTCTTC.

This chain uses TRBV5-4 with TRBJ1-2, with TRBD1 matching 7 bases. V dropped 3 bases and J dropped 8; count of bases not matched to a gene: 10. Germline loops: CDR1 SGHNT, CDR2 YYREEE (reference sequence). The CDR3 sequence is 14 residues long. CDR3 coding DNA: TGTGCCAGCAGCTCGGGACAGCAGGCACGGGGCTACACCTTC. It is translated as CASSSGQQARGYTF. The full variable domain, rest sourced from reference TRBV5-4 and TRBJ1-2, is ETGVTQSPTHLIKTRGQQVTLRCSSQSGHNTVSWYQQALGQGPQFIFQYYREEENGRGNFPPRFSGLQFPNYSSELNVNALELDDSALYLCASSSGQQARGYTFGSGTRLTVV.

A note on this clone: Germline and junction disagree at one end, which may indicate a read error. The CDR3 sequence: CASSLEWSGGTANF. CDR3 bases: TGTGCCAGCAGCTTGGAATGGAGTGGGGGGACTGCAAACTTC. J is TRBJ2-5 and V is TRBV7-2, with a weak D call TRBD2 (6 bases). The CDR3 is 14 amino acids. The germline CDR1 and CDR2 sequences are SGHTA and FQGNSA.

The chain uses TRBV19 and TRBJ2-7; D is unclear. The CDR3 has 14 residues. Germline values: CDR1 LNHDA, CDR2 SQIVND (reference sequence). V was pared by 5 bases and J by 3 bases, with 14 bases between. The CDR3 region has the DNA TGTGCCAGTAGTCCGACCGACACCTACTACGAGCAGTACTTC. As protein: CASSPTDTYYEQYF.

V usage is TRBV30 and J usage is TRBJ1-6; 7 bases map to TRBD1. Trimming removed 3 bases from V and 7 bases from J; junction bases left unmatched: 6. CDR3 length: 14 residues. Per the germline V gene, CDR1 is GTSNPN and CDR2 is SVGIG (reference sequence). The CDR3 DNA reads TGTGCCTGGAGAGAGGGGACAGTAAATTCACCCCTCCACTTT. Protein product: CAWREGTVNSPLHF.

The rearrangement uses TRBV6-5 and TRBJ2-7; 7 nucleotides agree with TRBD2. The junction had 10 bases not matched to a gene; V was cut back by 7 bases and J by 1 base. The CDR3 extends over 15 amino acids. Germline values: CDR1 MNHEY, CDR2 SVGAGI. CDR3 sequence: CASTGPGGRSYEQYF. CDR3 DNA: TGTGCCAGCACCGGACCGGGGGGTCGGTCCTACGAGCAGTACTTC.

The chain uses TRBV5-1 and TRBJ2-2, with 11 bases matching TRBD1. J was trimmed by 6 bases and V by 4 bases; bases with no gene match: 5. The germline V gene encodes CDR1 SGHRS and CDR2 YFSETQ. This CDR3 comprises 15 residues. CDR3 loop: CASSPGTGGAGELFF. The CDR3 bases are TGCGCCAGCAGCCCCGGGACAGGGGGAGCCGGGGAGCTGTTTTTT. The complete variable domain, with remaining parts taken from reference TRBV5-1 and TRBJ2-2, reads KAGVTQTPRYLIKTRGQQVTLSCSPISGHRSVSWYQQTPGQGLQFLFEYFSETQRNKGNFPGRFSGRQFSNSRSEMNVSTLELGDSALYLCASSPGTGGAGELFFGEGSRLTVL.

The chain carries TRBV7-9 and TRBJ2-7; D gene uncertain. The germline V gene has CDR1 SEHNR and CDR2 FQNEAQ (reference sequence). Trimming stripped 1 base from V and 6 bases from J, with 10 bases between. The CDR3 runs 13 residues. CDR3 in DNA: TGTGCCAGCAGCTTAGTGGCCACCGGCGAGCAGTACTTC. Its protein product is CASSLVATGEQYF. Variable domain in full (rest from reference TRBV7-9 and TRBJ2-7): DTGVSQNPRHKITKRGQNVTFRCDPISEHNRLYWYRQTLGQGPEFLTYFQNEAQLEKSRLLSDRFSAERPKGSFSTLEIQRTEQGDSAMYLCASSLVATGEQYFGPGTRLTVT.